Presented here are 10 T cell receptor beta chains from one specimen sequenced in a study of PD-L1 blockade in urothelial cancer. Assay: immunoSEQ multiplex PCR; the TCRdb copy retains only in-frame clones and omits some. The data show about 100,000 clones, about 89% seen once. Sequenced material: PBMCs, taken around atezolizumab (anti-PD-L1) treatment. The receptor source for this set is a woman aged 80 or older with urothelial cancer.

This chain connects TRBV15 to TRBJ2-1; 10 nucleotides line up with TRBD2. Per the germline V gene, CDR1 is LNHNV and CDR2 is YYDKDF (reference sequence). The ends lost 2 bases at V and 7 bases at J; junction bases unmatched: 5. The CDR3 sequence is 15 residues long. The CDR3 DNA is TGTGCCACCAGCAGACTAGCGGGAGAGGAGAATGAGCAGTTCTTC. Its protein is CATSRLAGEENEQFF. The full variable domain, its missing parts supplied by reference TRBV15 and TRBJ2-1, is DAMVIQNPRYQVTQFGKPVTLSCSQTLNHNVMYWYQQKSSQAPKLLFHYYDKDFNNEADTPDNFQSRRPNTSFCFLDIRSPGLGDTAMYLCATSRLAGEENEQFFGPGTRLTVL.

V and J are TRBV7-8 and TRBJ2-1, with 13 bases lining up with TRBD2. The CDR3 has 15 amino acids. V lost 1 base and J lost 9; bases outside the gene matches: 3. Germline V lookup: CDR1 SGHVS, CDR2 FQNEAQ. The CDR3 here is CASSLGTSGSAEQFF. CDR3 coding DNA: TGTGCCAGCAGCTTAGGGACTAGCGGGAGTGCTGAGCAGTTCTTC.

The chain links TRBV5-1 to TRBJ2-3; 9 bases align to TRBD2. Germline V CDR1 and CDR2: SGHRS, YFSETQ. V lost 0 bases to trimming and J lost 2 bases; unmatched junction nucleotides: 10. CDR3 length: 18 residues. The CDR3 nucleotides read TGCGCCAGCAGCTTGGTAAGGGGCGCTAGCGGGGCCACAGATACGCAGTATTTT. Its protein product is CASSLVRGASGATDTQYF.

The chain is built from TRBV4-2 and TRBJ2-1, with D hard to call. V was trimmed by 0 bases and J by 0 bases, leaving 6 bases between them. The CDR3 is 15 residues long. Germline V lookup: CDR1 LGHNA, CDR2 YNFKEQ. CDR3 region: CASSQDSSSYNEQFF. CDR3 coding DNA: TGTGCCAGCAGCCAAGACTCCAGCTCCTACAATGAGCAGTTCTTC.

This CDR3 reads CASSLSQGRYSNQPQHF. In DNA, the CDR3 is TGTGCCAGCAGCTTGTCGCAGGGGCGCTATAGCAATCAGCCCCAGCATTTT. V gene TRBV5-6 combines with J gene TRBJ1-5; tentatively, D is TRBD1 (6 bases). The CDR3 length is 17 residues. The germline V and J ends were trimmed by 1 base and 0 bases, with 14 bases remaining between them. CDR1 is SGHDT and CDR2 is YYEEEE in the germline V gene.

This clone has a single count. J is TRBJ2-7 and V is TRBV10-2; a weak D match, TRBD2 (6 bases). V dropped 10 bases and J dropped 0 bases, with 16 bases sitting between them. CDR1 and CDR2 (germline): WSHSY, SAAADI. The CDR3 consists of 14 residues. The CDR3 DNA reads as TGCGCCATCAAAAGCGGGCACGGCTCCTACGAGCAGTACTTC. Translation gives CAIKSGHGSYEQYF.

This clone was observed once. The chain has TRBV5-1 and TRBJ2-5; a possible D gene is TRBD1 (5 bases). The CDR3 extends over 13 amino acids. Per germline, CDR1 SGHRS and CDR2 YFSETQ. V was trimmed by 4 bases and J by 1 base, leaving 8 bases between them. This chain's CDR3 is CASSRQPQETQYF. CDR3 DNA: TGCGCCAGCAGCCGACAGCCCCAAGAGACCCAGTACTTC.

The chain has TRBV2 and TRBJ1-1; the D gene is possibly TRBD1 (6 bases). V was clipped by 8 bases and J by 10 bases, with 14 bases between them. Germline V CDR1 and CDR2: SNHLY, FYNNEI. The CDR3 runs to 11 residues. The CDR3 sequence is CASGTGTLAFF. CDR3 sequence (DNA): TGTGCCAGCGGCACAGGGACCTTAGCTTTCTTT.

V and J are TRBV10-3 and TRBJ2-7; D is perhaps TRBD1 (6 bases). The CDR3 extends over 13 amino acids. V was pared by 5 bases and J by 5 bases, with 13 bases between. Germline values: CDR1 ENHRY, CDR2 SYGVKD. CDR3 DNA: TGTGCCATCAGTACCAGGGGTCCTGACGAGCAGTACTTC. This sequence encodes CAISTRGPDEQYF.

This clone appeared a single time. The chain links TRBV7-8 to TRBJ2-5; TRBD2 might be the D (5 bases). Trimming pared 5 bases from V and 1 base from J, leaving 14 bases between. The CDR3 runs 15 residues. Germline V gene data show CDR1 as SGHVS and CDR2 as FQNEAQ. CDR3 sequence reads: CASSRRSGSQETQYF. The CDR3 coding sequence is TGTGCCAGCAGCCGACGGTCGGGGAGCCAAGAGACCCAGTACTTC.